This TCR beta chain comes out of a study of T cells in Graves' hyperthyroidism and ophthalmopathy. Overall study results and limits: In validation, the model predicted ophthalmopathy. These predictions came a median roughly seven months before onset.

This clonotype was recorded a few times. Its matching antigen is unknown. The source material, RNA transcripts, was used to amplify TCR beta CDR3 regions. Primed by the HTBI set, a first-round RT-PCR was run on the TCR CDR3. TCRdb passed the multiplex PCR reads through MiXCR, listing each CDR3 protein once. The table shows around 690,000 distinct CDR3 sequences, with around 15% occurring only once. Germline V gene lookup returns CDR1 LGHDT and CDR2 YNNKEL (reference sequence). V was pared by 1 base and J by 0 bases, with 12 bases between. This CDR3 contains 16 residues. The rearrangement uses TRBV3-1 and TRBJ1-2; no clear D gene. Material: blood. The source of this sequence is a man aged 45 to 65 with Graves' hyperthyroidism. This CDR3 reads CASSQAVRGSNYGYTF. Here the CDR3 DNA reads TGTGCCAGCAGCCAAGCGGTCCGGGGTTCTAACTATGGCTACACCTTC.